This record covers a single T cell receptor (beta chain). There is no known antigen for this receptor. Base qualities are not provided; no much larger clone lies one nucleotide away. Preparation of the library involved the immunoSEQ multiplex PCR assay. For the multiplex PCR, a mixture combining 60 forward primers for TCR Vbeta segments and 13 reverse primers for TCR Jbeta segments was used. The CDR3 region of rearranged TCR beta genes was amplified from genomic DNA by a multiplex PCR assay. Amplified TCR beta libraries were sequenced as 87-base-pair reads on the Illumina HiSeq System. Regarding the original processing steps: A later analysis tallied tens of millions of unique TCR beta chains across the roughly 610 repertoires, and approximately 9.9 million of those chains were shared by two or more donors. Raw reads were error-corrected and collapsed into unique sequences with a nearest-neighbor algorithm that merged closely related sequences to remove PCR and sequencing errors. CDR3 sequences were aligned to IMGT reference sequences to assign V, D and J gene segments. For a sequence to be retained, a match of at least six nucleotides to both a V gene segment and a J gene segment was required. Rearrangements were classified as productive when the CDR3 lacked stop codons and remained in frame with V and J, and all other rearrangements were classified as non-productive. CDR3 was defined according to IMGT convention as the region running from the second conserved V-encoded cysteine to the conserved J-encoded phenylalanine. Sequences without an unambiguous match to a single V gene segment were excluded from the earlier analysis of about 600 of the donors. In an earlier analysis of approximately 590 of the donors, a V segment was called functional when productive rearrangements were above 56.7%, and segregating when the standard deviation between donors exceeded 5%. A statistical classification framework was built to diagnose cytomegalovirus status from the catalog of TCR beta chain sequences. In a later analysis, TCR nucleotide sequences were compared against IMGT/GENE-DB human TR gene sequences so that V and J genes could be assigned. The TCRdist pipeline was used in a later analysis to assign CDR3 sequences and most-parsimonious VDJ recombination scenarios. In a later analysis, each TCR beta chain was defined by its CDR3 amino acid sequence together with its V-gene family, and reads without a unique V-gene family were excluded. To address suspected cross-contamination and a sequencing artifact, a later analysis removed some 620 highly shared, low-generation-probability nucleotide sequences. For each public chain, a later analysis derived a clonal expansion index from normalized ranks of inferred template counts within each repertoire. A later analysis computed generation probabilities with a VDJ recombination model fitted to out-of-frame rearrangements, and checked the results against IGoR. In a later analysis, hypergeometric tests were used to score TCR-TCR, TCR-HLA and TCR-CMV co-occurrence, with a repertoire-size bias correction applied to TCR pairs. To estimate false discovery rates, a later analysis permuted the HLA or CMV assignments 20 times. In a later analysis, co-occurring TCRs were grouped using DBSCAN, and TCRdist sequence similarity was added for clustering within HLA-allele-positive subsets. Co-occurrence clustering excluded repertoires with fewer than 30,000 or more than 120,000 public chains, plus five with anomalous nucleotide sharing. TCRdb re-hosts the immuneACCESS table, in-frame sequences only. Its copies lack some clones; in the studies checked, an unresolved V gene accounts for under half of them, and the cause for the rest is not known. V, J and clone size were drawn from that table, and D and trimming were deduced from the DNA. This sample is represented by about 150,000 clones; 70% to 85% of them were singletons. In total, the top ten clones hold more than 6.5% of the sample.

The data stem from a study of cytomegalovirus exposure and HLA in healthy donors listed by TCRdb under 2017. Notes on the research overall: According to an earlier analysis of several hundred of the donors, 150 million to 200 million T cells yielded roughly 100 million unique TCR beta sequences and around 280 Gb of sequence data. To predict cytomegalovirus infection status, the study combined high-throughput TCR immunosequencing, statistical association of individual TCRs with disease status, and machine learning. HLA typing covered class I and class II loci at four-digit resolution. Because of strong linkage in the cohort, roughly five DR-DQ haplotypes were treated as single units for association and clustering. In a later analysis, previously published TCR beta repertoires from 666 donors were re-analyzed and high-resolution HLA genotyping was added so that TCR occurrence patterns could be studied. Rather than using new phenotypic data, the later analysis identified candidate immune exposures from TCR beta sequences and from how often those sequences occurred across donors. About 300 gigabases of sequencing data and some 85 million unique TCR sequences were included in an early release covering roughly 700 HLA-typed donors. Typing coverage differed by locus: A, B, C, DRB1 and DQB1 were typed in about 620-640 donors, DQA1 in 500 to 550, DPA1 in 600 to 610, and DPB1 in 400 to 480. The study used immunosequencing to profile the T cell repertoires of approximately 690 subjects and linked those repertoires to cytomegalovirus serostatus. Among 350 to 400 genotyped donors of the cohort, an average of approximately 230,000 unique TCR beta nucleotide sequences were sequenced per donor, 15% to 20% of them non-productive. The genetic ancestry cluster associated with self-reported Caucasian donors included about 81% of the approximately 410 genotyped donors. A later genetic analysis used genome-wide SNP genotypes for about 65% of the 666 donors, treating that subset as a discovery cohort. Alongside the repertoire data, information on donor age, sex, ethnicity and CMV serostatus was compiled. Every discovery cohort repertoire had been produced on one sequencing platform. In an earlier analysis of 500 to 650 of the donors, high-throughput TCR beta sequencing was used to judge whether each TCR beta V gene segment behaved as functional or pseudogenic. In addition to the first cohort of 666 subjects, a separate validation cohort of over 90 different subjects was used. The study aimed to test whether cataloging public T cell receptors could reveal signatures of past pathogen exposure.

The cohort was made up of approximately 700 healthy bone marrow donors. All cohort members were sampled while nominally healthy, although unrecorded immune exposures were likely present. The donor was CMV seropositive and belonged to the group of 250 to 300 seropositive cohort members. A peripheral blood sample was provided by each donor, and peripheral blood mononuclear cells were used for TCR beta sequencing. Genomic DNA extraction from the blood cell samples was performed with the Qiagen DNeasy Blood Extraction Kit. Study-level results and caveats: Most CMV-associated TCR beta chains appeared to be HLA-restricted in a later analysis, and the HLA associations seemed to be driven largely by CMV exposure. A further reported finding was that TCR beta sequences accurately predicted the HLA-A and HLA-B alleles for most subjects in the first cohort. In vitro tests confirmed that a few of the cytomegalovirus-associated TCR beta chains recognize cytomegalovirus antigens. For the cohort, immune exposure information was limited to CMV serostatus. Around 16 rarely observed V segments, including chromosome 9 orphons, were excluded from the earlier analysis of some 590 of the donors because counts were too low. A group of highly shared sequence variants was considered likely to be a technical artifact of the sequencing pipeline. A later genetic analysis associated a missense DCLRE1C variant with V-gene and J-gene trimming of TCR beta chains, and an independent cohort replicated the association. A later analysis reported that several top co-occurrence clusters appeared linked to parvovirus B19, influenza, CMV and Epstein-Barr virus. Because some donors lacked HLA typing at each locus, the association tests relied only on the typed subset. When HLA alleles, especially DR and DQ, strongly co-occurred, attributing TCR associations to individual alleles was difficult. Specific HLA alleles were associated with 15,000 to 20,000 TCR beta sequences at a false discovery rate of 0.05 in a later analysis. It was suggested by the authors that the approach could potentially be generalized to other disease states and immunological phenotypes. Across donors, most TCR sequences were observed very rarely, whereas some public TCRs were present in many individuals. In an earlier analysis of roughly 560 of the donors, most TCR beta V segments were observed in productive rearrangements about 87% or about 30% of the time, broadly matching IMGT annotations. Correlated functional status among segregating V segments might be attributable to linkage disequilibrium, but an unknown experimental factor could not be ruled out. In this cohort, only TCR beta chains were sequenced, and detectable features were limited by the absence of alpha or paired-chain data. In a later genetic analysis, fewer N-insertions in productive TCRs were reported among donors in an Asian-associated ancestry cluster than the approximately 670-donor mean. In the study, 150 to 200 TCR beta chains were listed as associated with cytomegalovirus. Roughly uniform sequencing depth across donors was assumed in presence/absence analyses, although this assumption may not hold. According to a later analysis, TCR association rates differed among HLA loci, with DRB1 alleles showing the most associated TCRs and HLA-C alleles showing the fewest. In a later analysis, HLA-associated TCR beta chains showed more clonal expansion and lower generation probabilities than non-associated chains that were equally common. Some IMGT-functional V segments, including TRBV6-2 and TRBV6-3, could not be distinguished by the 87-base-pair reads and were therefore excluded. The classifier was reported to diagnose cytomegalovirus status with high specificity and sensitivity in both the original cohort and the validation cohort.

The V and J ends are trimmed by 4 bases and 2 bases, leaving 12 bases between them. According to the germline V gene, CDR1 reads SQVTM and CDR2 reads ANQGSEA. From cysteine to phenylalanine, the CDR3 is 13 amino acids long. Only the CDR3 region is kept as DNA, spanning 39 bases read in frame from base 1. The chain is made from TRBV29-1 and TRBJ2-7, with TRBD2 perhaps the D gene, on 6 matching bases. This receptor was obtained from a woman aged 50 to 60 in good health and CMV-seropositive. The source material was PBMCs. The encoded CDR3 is CSVGERGTYEQYF. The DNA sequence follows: TGCAGCGTTGGGGAACGGGGGACCTACGAGCAGTACTTC.